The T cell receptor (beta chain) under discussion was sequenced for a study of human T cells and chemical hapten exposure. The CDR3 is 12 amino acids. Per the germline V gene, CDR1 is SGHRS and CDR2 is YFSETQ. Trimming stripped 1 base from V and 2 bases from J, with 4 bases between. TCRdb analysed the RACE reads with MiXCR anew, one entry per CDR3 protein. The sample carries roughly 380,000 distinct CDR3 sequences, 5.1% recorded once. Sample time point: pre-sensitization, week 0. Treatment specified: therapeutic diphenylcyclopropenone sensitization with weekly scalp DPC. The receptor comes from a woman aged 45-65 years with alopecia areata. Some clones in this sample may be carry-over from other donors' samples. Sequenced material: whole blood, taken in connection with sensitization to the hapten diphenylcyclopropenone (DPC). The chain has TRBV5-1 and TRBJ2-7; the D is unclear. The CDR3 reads CASSLNAYEQYF. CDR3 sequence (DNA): TGCGCCAGCAGCTTGAACGCCTACGAGCAGTACTTC.